Following are 14 T cell receptor beta chains from one sample sequenced in a study of cytomegalovirus exposure and HLA in healthy donors (dated by TCRdb to about 2017). The protocol used for the library was the immunoSEQ multiplex PCR assay. For the multiplex PCR, a mixture combining 60 forward primers for TCR Vbeta segments and 13 reverse primers for TCR Jbeta segments was used. In TCRdb, the immuneACCESS table is reduced to in-frame sequences with V and J assigned. These tables do not hold every clone; where another copy was compared, an unresolved V gene accounts for under half, and the others remain unexplained. This sample has 100,000 to 150,000 clones in its table, and 75% to 90% of those were observed once. The biggest ten clones account for approximately 10% of the sample. Sequences were obtained from PBMCs. Every receptor here comes from a young man in good health and CMV-seropositive.

The chain joins TRBV6-5 to TRBJ1-2; TRBD1 aligns across 7 bases. The trim removed 4 bases at V and 0 bases at J, leaving 8 bases unmatched. Per the germline V gene, CDR1 is MNHEY and CDR2 is SVGAGI. CDR3 length: 16 amino acids. The CDR3 loop is CASSSTGLGSNYGYTF. CDR3 DNA sequence: TGTGCCAGCAGTTCGACAGGGCTGGGTTCTAACTATGGCTACACCTTC.

V is TRBV19 and J is TRBJ1-2, with 7 bases identical to TRBD1. Germline CDR1 and CDR2: LNHDA and SQIVND (reference sequence). The CDR3 loop spans 20 amino acids. The trim removed 10 bases at V and 4 bases at J, leaving 30 bases unmatched. The CDR3 reads CATRQAPNRGQGVIRYGYTF. CDR3 nucleotide sequence: TGTGCCACACGACAGGCGCCAAATCGGGGGCAGGGGGTGATCCGCTATGGCTACACCTTC.

V gene TRBV6-5 combines with J gene TRBJ2-5, with D perhaps matching TRBD1 (6 bases). Gene TRBJ2-7 matches the end of the DNA better, so the J call may be wrong. The CDR3 runs 15 residues. In germline, CDR1 is MNHEY, CDR2 SVGAGI. CDR3 protein: CASSQGFGSSYEQYF. The CDR3 bases are TGTGCCAGCAGTCAGGGGTTTGGGAGCTCCTACGAGCAGTACTTC.

The CDR3 loop reads CASSPRGAYNEQFF. Here the CDR3 DNA reads TGTGCCAGTAGCCCCCGTGGAGCCTACAATGAGCAGTTCTTC. The chain couples TRBV19 to TRBJ2-1, with D hard to call. The V and J ends lost 6 bases and 2 bases respectively, with 11 bases between them. The CDR3 has 14 amino acids. Germline V lookup: CDR1 LNHDA, CDR2 SQIVND (reference sequence).

The chain employs TRBV7-3 and TRBJ2-2; TRBD1 agrees at 7 bases. The CDR3 spans 14 residues. Germline V gene sequence: CDR1 SGHTA, CDR2 FQGTGA. The V gene end was trimmed by 4 bases and the J gene end by 8 bases; junction bases not matched to a gene: 7. In DNA, the CDR3 is TGTGCCAGCAGCTCCGGACAGGCCGATGGGGAGCTGTTTTTT. This encodes CASSSGQADGELFF.

This chain links TRBV19 with TRBJ1-1; TRBD1 aligns across 8 bases. The CDR3 length is 14 residues. Germline lookup yields CDR1 LNHDA and CDR2 SQIVND (reference sequence). The junction had 7 bases not matched to a gene; V was cut back by 6 bases and J by 4 bases. The DNA of the CDR3 is TGTGCCAGTAGCTGGGACAGGCAGAGCACTGAAGCTTTCTTT. Translated: CASSWDRQSTEAFF.

This clone occurred many times. The genes are TRBV6-5 and TRBJ2-7; 11 bases align to TRBD2. The CDR3 covers 12 residues. Trimming removed 6 bases from V and 8 bases from J; junction bases left unmatched: 3. CDR1 MNHEY and CDR2 SVGAGI come from the germline V gene. The CDR3 region has the DNA TGTGCCAGCAGCCCTAGCGGGGGGAAGCAGTACTTC. This codes for CASSPSGGKQYF.

The V call is TRBV27, the J call TRBJ1-5; 8 bases are a match to TRBD1. The germline V gene encodes CDR1 MNHEY and CDR2 SMNVEV (reference sequence). V lost 10 bases, J lost 5 bases, and 7 bases stayed unmatched. The CDR3 has 13 amino acids. CDR3 sequence (DNA): TGTGCCACCTCGACAGGGGTGCATCAGCCCCAGCATTTT. As protein: CATSTGVHQPQHF.

The V call is TRBV25-1, the J call TRBJ1-2; the D gene is possibly TRBD1 (6 bases). This CDR3 is built from 13 residues. Per germline, CDR1 MGHDK and CDR2 SYGVNS. The germline V and J ends were trimmed by 3 bases and 8 bases, with 13 bases remaining between them. The CDR3 nucleotides are TGTGCCAGCAGTGATGGGACAATCTTCGGCTACACCTTC. Amino acids: CASSDGTIFGYTF.

V and J are TRBV7-6 and TRBJ2-7; 7 bases line up with TRBD1. CDR1 is SGHVS and CDR2 is FNYEAQ in the germline V gene. Germline trimming cut 5 bases from V and 3 bases from J; bases unmatched to any gene: 4. The CDR3 contains 13 residues. The CDR3 loop is CASSKGQIYEQYF. Here the CDR3 DNA reads TGTGCCAGCAGCAAGGGACAGATCTACGAGCAGTACTTC.

The V call is TRBV6-1, the J call TRBJ1-5, with unresolved D. The CDR3 extends over 15 amino acids. V was pared by 6 bases and J by 0 bases, with 12 bases between. Germline V CDR1 and CDR2: MNHNS, SASEGT. The CDR3 here is CASRIEAHSNQPQHF. CDR3 DNA sequence: TGTGCCAGCAGGATCGAGGCCCATAGCAATCAGCCCCAGCATTTT.

The sample holds a few counts of this clone. The chain carries TRBV7-9 and TRBJ2-1, with 9 bases matching TRBD2. Trimming removed 8 bases from V and 2 bases from J; junction bases left unmatched: 7. Germline loops: CDR1 SEHNR, CDR2 FQNEAQ (reference sequence). The CDR3 runs 15 residues. CDR3 DNA sequence: TGTGCCAGCGGTCTAGCGGGAATAACCTACAATGAGCAGTTCTTC. Translated: CASGLAGITYNEQFF.

The rearrangement links TRBV7-8 to TRBJ2-3, with TRBD2 identical over 8 bases. From germline, CDR1 is SGHVS and CDR2 FQNEAQ. Trimming cost V 5 bases and J 4 bases; bases outside gene matches: 11. The CDR3 is 16 amino acids. CDR3 sequence (DNA): TGTGCCAGCAGCCCCGTAGCGGGGACCCGCGCAGATACGCAGTATTTT. Translation: CASSPVAGTRADTQYF.

This clone was seen more than once but under ten times. The chain employs TRBV6-5 and TRBJ1-3, with D possibly TRBD1 on 6 matching bases. There are 15 residues in the CDR3. Germline values: CDR1 MNHEY, CDR2 SVGAGI. Trimming cost V 4 bases and J 0 bases, with 10 bases left between them. CDR3 sequence: CASSSGTNSGNTIYF. The DNA for the CDR3 is TGTGCCAGCAGTTCTGGGACAAACTCTGGAAACACCATATATTTT.